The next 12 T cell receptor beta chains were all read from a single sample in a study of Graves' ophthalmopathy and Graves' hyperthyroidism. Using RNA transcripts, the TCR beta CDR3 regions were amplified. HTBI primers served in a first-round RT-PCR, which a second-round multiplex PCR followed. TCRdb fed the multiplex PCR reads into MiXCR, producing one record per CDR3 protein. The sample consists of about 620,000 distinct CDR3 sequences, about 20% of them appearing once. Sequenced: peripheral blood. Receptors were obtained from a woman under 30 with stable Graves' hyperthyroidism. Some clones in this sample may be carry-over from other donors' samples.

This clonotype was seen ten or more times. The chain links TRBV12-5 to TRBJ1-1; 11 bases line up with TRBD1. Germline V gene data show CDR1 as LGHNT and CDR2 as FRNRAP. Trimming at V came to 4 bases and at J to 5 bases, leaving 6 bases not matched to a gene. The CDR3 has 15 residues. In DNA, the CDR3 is TGTGCTAGTGGTTACTCCGGGACAGGGGGAACTGAAGCTTTCTTT. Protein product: CASGYSGTGGTEAFF.

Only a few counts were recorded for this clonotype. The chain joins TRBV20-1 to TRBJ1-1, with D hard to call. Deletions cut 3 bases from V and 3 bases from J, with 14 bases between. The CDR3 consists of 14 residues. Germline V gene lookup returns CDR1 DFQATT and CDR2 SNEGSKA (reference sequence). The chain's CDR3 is CSASLGFADTEAFF. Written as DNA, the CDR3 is TGCAGTGCTAGCCTCGGGTTTGCGGACACTGAAGCTTTCTTT.

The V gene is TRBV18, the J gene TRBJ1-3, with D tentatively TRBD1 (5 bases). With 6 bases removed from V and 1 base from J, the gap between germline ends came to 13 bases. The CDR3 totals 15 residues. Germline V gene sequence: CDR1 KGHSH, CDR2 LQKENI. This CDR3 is CASSPLDTSGNTIYF. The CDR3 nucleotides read TGTGCCAGCTCCCCCTTGGACACTTCTGGAAACACCATATATTTT.

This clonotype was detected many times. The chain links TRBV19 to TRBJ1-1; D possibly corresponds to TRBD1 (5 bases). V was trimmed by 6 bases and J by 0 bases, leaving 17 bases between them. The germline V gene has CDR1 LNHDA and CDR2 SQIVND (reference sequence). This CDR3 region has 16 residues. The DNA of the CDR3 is TGTGCCAGTAGGAACAAAGCCAGGGCCATGAACACTGAAGCTTTCTTT. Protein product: CASRNKARAMNTEAFF.

CDR3 nucleotide sequence: TGTGCCACCAGCAGCGTACAGGGGGGAAGCAATCAGCCCCAGCATTTT. Encoded protein: CATSSVQGGSNQPQHF. The chain has TRBV15 and TRBJ1-5; TRBD1 matches 8 bases. The germline V gene encodes CDR1 LNHNV and CDR2 YYDKDF (reference sequence). The V and J ends lost 3 bases and 1 base, in that order; junction bases with no gene match: 5. The CDR3 has 16 amino acids.

CDR3 amino acids: CASNQGRQPQHF. The CDR3 coding sequence is TGTGCCAGCAACCAGGGCCGTCAGCCCCAGCATTTT. J is TRBJ1-5 and V is TRBV6-2 or TRBV6-3, with D possibly being TRBD1 (5 bases). The CDR3 has 12 residues. Per the germline V gene, CDR1 is MNHEY and CDR2 is SVGEGT. Trimming pared 7 bases from V and 6 bases from J, leaving 10 bases between.

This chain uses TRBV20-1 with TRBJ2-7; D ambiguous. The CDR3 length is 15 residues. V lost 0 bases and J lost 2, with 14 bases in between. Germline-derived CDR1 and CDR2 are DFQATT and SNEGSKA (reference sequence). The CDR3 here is CSARDPGITPYEQYF. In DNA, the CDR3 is TGCAGTGCTAGAGATCCCGGTATCACTCCCTACGAGCAGTACTTC.

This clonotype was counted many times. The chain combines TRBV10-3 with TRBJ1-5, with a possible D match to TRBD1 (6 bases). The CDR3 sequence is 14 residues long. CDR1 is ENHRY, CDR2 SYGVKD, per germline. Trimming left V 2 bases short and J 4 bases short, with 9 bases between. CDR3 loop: CAISERTVNQPQHF. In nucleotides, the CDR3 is TGTGCCATCAGTGAGAGGACAGTTAATCAGCCCCAGCATTTT.

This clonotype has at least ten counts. In DNA, the CDR3 is TGCAGTGCCCCCGTGCCTAATGGCTACACCTTC. Its protein product is CSAPVPNGYTF. This rearrangement joins TRBV20-1 to TRBJ1-2; no clear D. Germline lookup yields CDR1 DFQATT and CDR2 SNEGSKA (reference sequence). The length of the CDR3 is 11 residues. Trimming took 6 bases from V and 6 from J, leaving 11 bases between them.

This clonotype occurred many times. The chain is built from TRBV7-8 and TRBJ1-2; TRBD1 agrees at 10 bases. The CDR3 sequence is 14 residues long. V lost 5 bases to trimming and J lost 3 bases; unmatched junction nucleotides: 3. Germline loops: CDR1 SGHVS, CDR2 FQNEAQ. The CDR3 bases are TGTGCCAGCAGCAAGGGACAGGGGCACTATGGCTACACCTTC. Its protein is CASSKGQGHYGYTF. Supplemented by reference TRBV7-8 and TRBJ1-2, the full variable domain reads GAGVSQSPRYKVAKRGQDVALRCDPISGHVSLFWYQQALGQGPEFLTYFQNEAQLDKSGLPSDRFFAERPEGSVSTLKIQRTQQEDSAVYLCASSKGQGHYGYTFGSGTRLTVV.

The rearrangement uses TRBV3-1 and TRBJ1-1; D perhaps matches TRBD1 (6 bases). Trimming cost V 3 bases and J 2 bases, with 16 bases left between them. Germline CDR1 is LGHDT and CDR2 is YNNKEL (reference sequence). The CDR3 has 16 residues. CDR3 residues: CASSHGGAGGNTEAFF. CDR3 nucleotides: TGTGCCAGCAGCCACGGGGGCGCGGGGGGTAACACTGAAGCTTTCTTT.

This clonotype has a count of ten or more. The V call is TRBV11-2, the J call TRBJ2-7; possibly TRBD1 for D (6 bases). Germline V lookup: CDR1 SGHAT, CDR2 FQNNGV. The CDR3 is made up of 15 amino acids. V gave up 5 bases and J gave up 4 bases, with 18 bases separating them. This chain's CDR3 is CASSPNSGQIYEQYF. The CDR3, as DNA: TGTGCCAGCAGCCCGAATAGTGGACAGATATACGAGCAGTACTTC.